The present entry profiles one T cell receptor beta chain with its context. Its cognate antigen is unknown. This record comes from a study of T-cell reconstitution after alpha-beta-depleted transplantation in children. Study-level results: The study reportedly traced alpha-beta T cells about two months after transplant to several hundred expanded graft clones. Recipient T cells and thymic progenitors that survived were the source of the high TCRbeta diversity seen at day 60 in some patients.

Germline V gene sequence: CDR1 KGHSH, CDR2 LQKENI. The CDR3 has 15 residues. The V end was cut by 2 bases, the J end by 2 bases, with 10 bases between. As it was prepared, the TCRbeta library received unique molecular identifiers. TCRdb re-derived calls from the PCR reads in MiXCR, one entry per CDR3 protein. The table has some 140,000 distinct CDR3 sequences, approximately 8.7% seen once; the top ten hold about 24%. The source material was PBMCs, mostly from graft donor cells, sampled 180 days after TCRalphabeta/CD19-depleted stem cell transplant. The chain joins TRBV18 to TRBJ1-3; no definite D call. The origin of this receptor is a girl under three years old who had a stem cell transplant for combined immunodeficiency, so the T cells may come from the graft donor. Written as DNA, the CDR3 is TGTGCCAGCTCACCAAGGAGAGAACCTGGAAACACCATATATTTT. Translated, it gives CASSPRREPGNTIYF.